These 18 T cell receptor beta chains share one sample of origin, sequenced in a study of T cell responses to AZD1222 COVID-19 vaccine. The table came from immunoSEQ multiplex PCR; TCRdb's copy has only in-frame clones and leaves some out. Of some 150,000 clones in the sample, 90% are singletons; the top ten hold roughly 1.6%. Sequences were derived from peripheral blood, sampled 28 days after the second AZD1222 dose. The receptor set was obtained from an adult who received the AZD1222 COVID-19 vaccine.

This clone was counted a single time. J is TRBJ1-1 and V is TRBV7-2; TRBD1 is a possible D gene (6 bases). The V gene's germline CDR1 is SGHTA and CDR2 FQGNSA. V dropped 5 bases and J dropped 8 bases, with 15 bases sitting between them. The CDR3 contains 13 residues. The CDR3 protein is CASSLDRRREAFF. CDR3 nucleotide sequence: TGTGCCAGCAGCCTTGACAGGCGAAGGGAAGCTTTCTTT.

The chain recombines TRBV7-8 with TRBJ2-1, with 12 bases matching TRBD2. Germline CDR1 SGHVS, CDR2 FQNEAQ. This CDR3 is 20 amino acids long. V was clipped by 5 bases and J by 0 bases; unmatched bases: 14. The CDR3 region has the DNA TGTGCCAGCAGCCCCCGACTAGCGGGAGACCCAATTCGCTCCTACAATGAGCAGTTCTTC. This gives the protein CASSPRLAGDPIRSYNEQFF.

The chain is built from TRBV27 and TRBJ2-5; tentatively, D is TRBD1 (6 bases). This CDR3 region has 14 residues. Per germline, CDR1 MNHEY and CDR2 SMNVEV (reference sequence). Trimming pared 3 bases from V and 2 bases from J, leaving 10 bases between. The CDR3 DNA reads as TGTGCCAGCAGTTTTAGGGGGATACAAGAGACCCAGTACTTC. Translated: CASSFRGIQETQYF.

This chain joins TRBV4-1 and TRBJ1-1; D may be TRBD1 (5 bases). This CDR3 contains 15 residues. Trimming took 1 base from V and 1 from J, leaving 10 bases between them. Germline V gene data show CDR1 as MGHRA and CDR2 as YSYEKL. As DNA, the CDR3 is TGCGCCAGCAGCCAAGGATACGACAGGAACACTGAAGCTTTCTTT. This codes for CASSQGYDRNTEAFF.

The J gene is TRBJ1-2, the V gene TRBV4-1; D possibly corresponds to TRBD1 (5 bases). CDR1 MGHRA and CDR2 YSYEKL come from the germline V gene. The CDR3 length is 17 residues. Trimming shortened V by 0 bases and J by 4 bases, and 18 bases separated the two germline ends. The CDR3 loop is CASSQDPAGPISYGYTF. CDR3 nucleotide sequence: TGCGCCAGCAGCCAAGATCCCGCGGGGCCCATCTCCTATGGCTACACCTTC.

This sequence joins TRBV30 and TRBJ2-7; 8 bases align to TRBD2. CDR1 is GTSNPN, CDR2 SVGIG, per germline (reference sequence). The CDR3 totals 16 residues. V gave up 2 bases and J gave up 0 bases; unmatched junction bases: 9. DNA for the CDR3: TGTGCCTGGAGTCCATACCTAACTAGCGGCTCCTACGAGCAGTACTTC. The encoded protein is CAWSPYLTSGSYEQYF.

The chain links TRBV6-5 to TRBJ2-3; D is unclear. CDR1 and CDR2 (germline): MNHEY, SVGAGI. Trimming left V 8 bases short and J 2 bases short, with 14 bases between. CDR3 size: 14 residues. CDR3 in DNA: TGTGCCAGCGAGGCTAGTGCTACCACAGATACGCAGTATTTT. Translated: CASEASATTDTQYF.

The rearrangement joins TRBV5-6 to TRBJ2-7; D is unresolved. CDR1 is SGHDT, CDR2 YYEEEE, per germline. The CDR3 contains 13 residues. Trimming left V 2 bases short and J 6 bases short, with 12 bases between. This CDR3 reads CASSFGVVGEQYF. CDR3 DNA: TGTGCCAGCAGCTTCGGAGTCGTGGGCGAGCAGTACTTC.

This chain uses TRBV18 with TRBJ1-5; possible D gene TRBD1, 5 bases. The germline V and J ends were trimmed by 3 bases and 6 bases, with 21 bases remaining between them. The CDR3 is 17 amino acids. Germline V gives CDR1 KGHSH, CDR2 LQKENI. Written as DNA, the CDR3 is TGTGCCAGCTCACCCTCATCCGCCCGAGGGACGGGTCAGCCCCAGCATTTT. Translated: CASSPSSARGTGQPQHF.

This clone occurred once. Written as DNA, the CDR3 is TGCGCCAGCAGCCAAGAGTTCTGGAGCAGCGGGGAAAAACTGTTTTTT. It is translated as CASSQEFWSSGEKLFF. This sequence joins TRBV4-1 and TRBJ1-4; D ambiguous. The V and J ends lost 0 bases and 8 bases respectively, with 16 bases between them. The germline V gene encodes CDR1 MGHRA and CDR2 YSYEKL. The CDR3 length is 16 residues.

CDR3 protein: CASSLNSLAGRGYTF. The CDR3, as DNA: TGTGCCAGCAGCTTGAATAGTTTGGCGGGACGTGGCTACACCTTC. This rearrangement joins TRBV7-9 to TRBJ1-2; weak D call: TRBD1 (5 bases). The germline gives CDR1 SEHNR, CDR2 FQNEAQ (reference sequence). V lost 3 bases and J lost 7, with 18 bases in between. CDR3 size: 15 residues.

The chain uses TRBV27 and TRBJ2-3; 11 nucleotides align to TRBD2. V gave up 5 bases and J gave up 2 bases; unmatched junction bases: 6. The CDR3 runs to 16 residues. Germline CDR1 MNHEY, CDR2 SMNVEV (reference sequence). CDR3 sequence (DNA): TGTGCCAGCAGTACCACTAGCGGGGGAAACACAGATACGCAGTATTTT. Translated, it gives CASSTTSGGNTDTQYF.

The chain employs TRBV6-5 and TRBJ2-1; 11 bases align to TRBD2. Per germline, CDR1 MNHEY and CDR2 SVGAGI. With V trimmed by 6 bases and J by 8 bases, 6 bases remained unmatched. The CDR3 is 14 amino acids. Written as DNA, the CDR3 is TGTGCCAGCAGCCCAAGGACTAGCGGGTATGAGCAGTTCTTC. Translated: CASSPRTSGYEQFF.

The chain recombines TRBV21-1 with TRBJ1-2; the DNA was not used to check the table's D call, TRBD1. TRBV21-1 is tagged as a pseudogene. This CDR3 contains 15 residues. CDR3: CASTPGYAGGYGYTF. CDR3 DNA sequence: TGTGCCAGCACCCCAGGATACGCAGGGGGCTATGGCTACACCTTC.

The table lists this clone with a count of one. The chain recombines TRBV7-2 with TRBJ2-5, with D unresolved. Germline CDR1 reads SGHTA; CDR2 reads FQGNSA. Trimming cost V 0 bases and J 1 base, with 9 bases left between them. The CDR3 loop spans 15 amino acids. The DNA of the CDR3 is TGTGCCAGCAGCTTAGCGGGGTCCCGCCAAGAGACCCAGTACTTC. As protein: CASSLAGSRQETQYF.

A few counts support this clone. The chain has TRBV7-9 and TRBJ2-7; perhaps TRBD1 as D (5 bases). Trimming took off 2 bases at V and 0 bases at J, with 20 bases between the two ends. There are 18 residues in the CDR3. Germline V gene data show CDR1 as SEHNR and CDR2 as FQNEAQ (reference sequence). The CDR3 sequence: CASSLQGVPGMLSYEQYF. As DNA, the CDR3 is TGTGCCAGCAGCTTACAAGGGGTCCCAGGCATGCTCTCCTACGAGCAGTACTTC.

The chain is built from TRBV6-5 and TRBJ1-2; a weak D match, TRBD1 (6 bases). The CDR3 is 10 amino acids. V gave up 10 bases and J gave up 6 bases, with 9 bases separating them. From germline, CDR1 is MNHEY and CDR2 SVGAGI. CDR3 in DNA: TGTGCCACACACAGGGATGGCTACACCTTC. Translated, it gives CATHRDGYTF.

This sequence joins TRBV7-8 and TRBJ1-5; D is uncertain. This CDR3 has 15 amino acids. Trimming removed 1 base from V and 2 bases from J, with 9 bases in between. The germline gives CDR1 SGHVS, CDR2 FQNEAQ. The CDR3 DNA sequence: TGTGCCAGCAGCTTAGAAGGATTTCGCAATCAGCCCCAGCATTTT. Translated, it gives CASSLEGFRNQPQHF.